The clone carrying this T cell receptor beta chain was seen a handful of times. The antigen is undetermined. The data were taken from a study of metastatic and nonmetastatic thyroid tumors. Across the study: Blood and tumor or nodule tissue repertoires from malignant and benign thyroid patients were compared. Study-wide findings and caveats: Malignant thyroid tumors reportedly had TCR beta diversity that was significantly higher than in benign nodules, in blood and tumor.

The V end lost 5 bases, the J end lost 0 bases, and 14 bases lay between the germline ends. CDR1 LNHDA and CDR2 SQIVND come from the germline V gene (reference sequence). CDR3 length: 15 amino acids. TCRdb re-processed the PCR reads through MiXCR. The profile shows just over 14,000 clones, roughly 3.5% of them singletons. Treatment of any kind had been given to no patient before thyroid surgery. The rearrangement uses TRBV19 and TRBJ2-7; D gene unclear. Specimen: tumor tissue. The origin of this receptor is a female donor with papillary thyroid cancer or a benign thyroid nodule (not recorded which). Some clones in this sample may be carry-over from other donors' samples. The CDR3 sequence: CASSSGPPFSYEQYF. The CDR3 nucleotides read TGTGCCAGTAGTTCCGGCCCTCCGTTCTCCTACGAGCAGTACTTC.